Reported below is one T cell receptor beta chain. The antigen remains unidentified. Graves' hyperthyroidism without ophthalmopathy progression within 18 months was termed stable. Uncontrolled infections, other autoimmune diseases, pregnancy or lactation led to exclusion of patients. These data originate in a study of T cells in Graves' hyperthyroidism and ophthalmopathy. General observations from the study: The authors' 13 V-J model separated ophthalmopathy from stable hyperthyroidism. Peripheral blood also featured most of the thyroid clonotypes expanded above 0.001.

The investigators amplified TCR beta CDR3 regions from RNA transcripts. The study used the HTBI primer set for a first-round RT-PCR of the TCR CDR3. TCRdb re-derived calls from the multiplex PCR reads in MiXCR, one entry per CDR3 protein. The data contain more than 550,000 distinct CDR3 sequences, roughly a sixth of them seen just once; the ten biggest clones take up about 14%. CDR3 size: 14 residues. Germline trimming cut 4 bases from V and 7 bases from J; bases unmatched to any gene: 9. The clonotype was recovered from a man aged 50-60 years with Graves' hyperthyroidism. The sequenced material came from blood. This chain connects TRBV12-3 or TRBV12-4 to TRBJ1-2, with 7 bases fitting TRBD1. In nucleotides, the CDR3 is TGTGCCAGCAGTTCGACAGGGAGGAGGGGTGGCTACACCTTC. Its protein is CASSSTGRRGGYTF.